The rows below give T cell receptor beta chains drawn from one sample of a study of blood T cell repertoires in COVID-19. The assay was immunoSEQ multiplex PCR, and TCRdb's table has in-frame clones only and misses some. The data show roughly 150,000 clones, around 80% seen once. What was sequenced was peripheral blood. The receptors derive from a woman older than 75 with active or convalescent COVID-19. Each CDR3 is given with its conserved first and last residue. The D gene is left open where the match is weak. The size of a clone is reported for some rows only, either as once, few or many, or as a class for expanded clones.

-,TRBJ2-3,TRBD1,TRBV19,TGTGCCAGTAGTCCCACAGGGGCTTCCACAGATACGCAGTATTTT,CASSPTGASTDTQYF
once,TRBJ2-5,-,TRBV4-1,TGCGCCAGCAGCCAACTTACGCGTGGAGAGACCCAGTACTTC,CASSQLTRGETQYF
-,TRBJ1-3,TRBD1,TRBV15,TGTGCCACCAGCAGAGATCGGTTGGGACAGCTCAGCTCTGGAAACACCATATATTTT,CATSRDRLGQLSSGNTIYF
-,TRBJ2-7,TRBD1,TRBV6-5,TGTGCCAGCAGCCCGGGACAGGGATCATCCTACGAGCAGTACTTC,CASSPGQGSSYEQYF
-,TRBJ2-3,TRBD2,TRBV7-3,TGTGCCAGCAGCCCGGGACTAGCCGCAGATACGCAGTATTTT,CASSPGLAADTQYF
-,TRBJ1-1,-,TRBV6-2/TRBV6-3,TGTGCCAGCAGTTACCTCCCTAGGCGCACTGAAGCTTTCTTT,CASSYLPRRTEAFF
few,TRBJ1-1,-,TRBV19,TGTGCCAGTAGTAACCGGGACACAGCTTTCTTT,CASSNRDTAFF
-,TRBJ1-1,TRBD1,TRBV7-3,TGTGCCAGCAGCTTAACCGGGGGACAGGGAAACACTGAAGCTTTCTTT,CASSLTGGQGNTEAFF
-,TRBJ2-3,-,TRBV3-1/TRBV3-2,TGTGCCAGCAGCCAAGTGGCGGGACAGAGCACAGATACGCAGTATTTT,CASSQVAGQSTDTQYF
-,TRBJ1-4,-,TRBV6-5,TGTGCCAGCAGTTACAGTACTGGAGGTTGGGATGAAAAACTGTTTTTT,CASSYSTGGWDEKLFF
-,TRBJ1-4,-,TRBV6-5,TGTGCCAGCAAAGTCTCTTCAACGGTTGAAAAACTGTTTTTT,CASKVSSTVEKLFF
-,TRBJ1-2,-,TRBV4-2,TGTGCCAGCAGCCGGGAGACAACTCAAACCTATGGCTACACCTTC,CASSRETTQTYGYTF
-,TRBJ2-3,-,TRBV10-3,TGTGCCATCAGTGAGTCAACAGCTAGCACAGATACGCAGTATTTT,CAISESTASTDTQYF
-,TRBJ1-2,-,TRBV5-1,TGCGCCAGCAGCTTGGGGACAGAACTTTCTGGGGGCTACACCTTC,CASSLGTELSGGYTF
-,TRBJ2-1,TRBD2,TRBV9,TGTGCCAGCAGCGTAGCTCCCGGGACTAGCGGAGAATACAATGAGCAGTTCTTC,CASSVAPGTSGEYNEQFF
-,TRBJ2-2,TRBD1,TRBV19,TGTGCCAGTAGTATCTCGGACAGGTTGAGCGGGGAGCTGTTTTTT,CASSISDRLSGELFF
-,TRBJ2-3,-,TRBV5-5,TGTGCCAGCAGCTTGGGAGGCCAGAGTCGCACAGATACGCAGTATTTT,CASSLGGQSRTDTQYF
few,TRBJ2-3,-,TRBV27,TGTGCCAGCGGGCCGAGGGGCGGGGGCACAGATACGCAGTATTTT,CASGPRGGGTDTQYF
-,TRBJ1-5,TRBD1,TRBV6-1,TGTGCCAGCAGTGAAAAGGGACAGTATAGCAATCAGCCCCAGCATTTT,CASSEKGQYSNQPQHF
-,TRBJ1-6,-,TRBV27,TGTGCCAGCAGTCGCCTGGGGGCTGGAGATAATTCACCCCTCCACTTT,CASSRLGAGDNSPLHF
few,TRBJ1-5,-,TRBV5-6,TGTGCCAGCAGCTCGTGGGGAGTAAGCAATCAGCCCCAGCATTTT,CASSSWGVSNQPQHF
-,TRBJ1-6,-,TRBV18,TGTGCCAGCTCATCATCGGACGGAGGCTATAATTCACCCCTCCACTTT,CASSSSDGGYNSPLHF
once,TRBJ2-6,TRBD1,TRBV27,TGTGCCAGCAGTCGGGACAGGAGCTCTGGGGCCAACGTCCTGACTTTC,CASSRDRSSGANVLTF
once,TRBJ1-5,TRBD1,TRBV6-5,TGTGCCAGCAGTACCCGACAGGGAGATCAGCCCCAGCATTTT,CASSTRQGDQPQHF
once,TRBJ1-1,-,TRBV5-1,TGCGCCAGCAGCTTACAGGGAGTTCGAGACACTGAAGCTTTCTTT,CASSLQGVRDTEAFF
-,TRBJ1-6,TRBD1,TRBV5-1,TGCGCCAGCAGCCCGGGACAGGGAAGTTCACCCCTCCACTTT,CASSPGQGSSPLHF
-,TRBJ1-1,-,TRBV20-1,TGCAGTGCTAGTCGAGTCCTGAACACTGAAGCTTTCTTT,CSASRVLNTEAFF
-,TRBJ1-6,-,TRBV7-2,TGTGCCAGCAGCTTAGCGGGTAGCAGGGGTTATAATTCACCCCTCCACTTT,CASSLAGSRGYNSPLHF
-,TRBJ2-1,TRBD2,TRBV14,TGTGCCAGCAGCCCCCGGGCAGCGGGGCCATACAATGAGCAGTTCTTC,CASSPRAAGPYNEQFF
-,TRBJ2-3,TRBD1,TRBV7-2,TGTGCCAGCAGCTTTAACAGGGGTACAGATACGCAGTATTTT,CASSFNRGTDTQYF
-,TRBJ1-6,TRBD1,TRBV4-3,TGCGCCAGCAGCCAAGGGGACAGGGTTCCTTGGGCCCTCCACTTT,CASSQGDRVPWALHF
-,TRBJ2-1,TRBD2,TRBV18,TGTGCCAGCTCACCACCCGGGGGGGTCATCGCCAATGAGCAGTTCTTC,CASSPPGGVIANEQFF
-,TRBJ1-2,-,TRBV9,TGTGCCAGCAGCGTGTTCATTGGGGCGAATGGCTACACCTTC,CASSVFIGANGYTF
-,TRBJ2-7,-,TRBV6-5,TGTGCCAGCAGTTATCGCCCACAGTACTACGAGCAGTACTTC,CASSYRPQYYEQYF
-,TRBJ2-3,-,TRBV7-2,TGTGCCAGCAGCTTAGCGCTGGGGGCCGCCTCAGATACGCAGTATTTT,CASSLALGAASDTQYF
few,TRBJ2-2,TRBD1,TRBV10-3,TGTGCCATCAGTGAGTCGCAGGGGGCCGGTTCCGGGGAGCTGTTTTTT,CAISESQGAGSGELFF
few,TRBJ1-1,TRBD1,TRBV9,TGTGCCAGGTGTAGGGGGCCGAAGAACACTGAAGCTTTCTTT,CARCRGPKNTEAFF
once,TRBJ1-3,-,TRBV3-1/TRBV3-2,TGTGCCAGCAGCCAAGACACGGGACACTCTGGAAACACCATATATTTT,CASSQDTGHSGNTIYF
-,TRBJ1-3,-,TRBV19,TGTGCCAGTAAAGACATTGGAAACACCATATATTTT,CASKDIGNTIYF
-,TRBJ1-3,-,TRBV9,TGTGCCAGCAGCCACTTGGGGGGCTCTGGAAACACCATATATTTT,CASSHLGGSGNTIYF
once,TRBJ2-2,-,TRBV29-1,TGCAGCGGACTGACAGATTACACCGGGGAGCTGTTTTTT,CSGLTDYTGELFF
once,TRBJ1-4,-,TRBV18,TGTGCCAGCTCACCCCAGGGGCTCGGGGAAAAACTGTTTTTT,CASSPQGLGEKLFF
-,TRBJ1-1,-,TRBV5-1,TGCGCCACCAGACGGGGGACGGCTTCTATGAACACTGAAGCTTTCTTT,CATRRGTASMNTEAFF
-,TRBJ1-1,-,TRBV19,TGTGCCAGTAGTATAGATTGGATGGGGAGGGGGAACACTGAAGCTTTCTTT,CASSIDWMGRGNTEAFF
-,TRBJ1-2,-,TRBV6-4,TGTGCCAGCAGTCCCGGTGGGGTAGGGGATGGCTACACCTTC,CASSPGGVGDGYTF
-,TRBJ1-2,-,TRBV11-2,TGTGCCAGCAGCTTAGATGGCTCCTATGGCTACACCTTC,CASSLDGSYGYTF
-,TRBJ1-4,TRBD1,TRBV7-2,TGTGCCAGCAGCTTAGGTCAGGGGGTCGCAACTAATGAAAAACTGTTTTTT,CASSLGQGVATNEKLFF
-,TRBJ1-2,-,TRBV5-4,TGTGCCAGCAGCCTGGGACAAAATAACTATGGCTACACCTTC,CASSLGQNNYGYTF
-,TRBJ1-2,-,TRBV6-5,TGTGCCAGCAGTTACTGGGACGGGGGAAACTATGGCTACACCTTC,CASSYWDGGNYGYTF
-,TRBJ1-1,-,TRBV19,TGTGCCAGTACTCCTGGACATTCGCTGAACACTGAAGCTTTCTTT,CASTPGHSLNTEAFF
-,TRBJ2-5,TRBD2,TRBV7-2,TGTGCCAGCAGCGGGGGGGAGGGCCGGGGGACCCAGTACTTC,CASSGGEGRGTQYF
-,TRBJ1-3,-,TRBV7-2,TGTGCCAGCAGCACTTACAGGGATGCTGGAAACACCATATATTTT,CASSTYRDAGNTIYF
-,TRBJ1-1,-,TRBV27,TGTGCCAGCAGGGCGCAGGGTGTGAGCCCTGAAGCTTTCTTT,CASRAQGVSPEAFF
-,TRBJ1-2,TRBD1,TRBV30,TGTGCCTGGAGGACCAGACAGGGGATTGGGAACTATGGCTACACCTTC,CAWRTRQGIGNYGYTF
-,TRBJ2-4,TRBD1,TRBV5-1,TGCGCCAGCAGTCCTTCCGGGACAGGGGGCGACAAAAACATTCAGTACTTC,CASSPSGTGGDKNIQYF
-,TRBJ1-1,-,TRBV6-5,TGTGCCAGCAGTTACTCTAAACATGCGGCTGAAGCTTTCTTT,CASSYSKHAAEAFF
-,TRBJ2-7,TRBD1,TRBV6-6,TGTGCCAGCAGTTACCAGGACAGGGGGGGAAACGAGCAGTACTTC,CASSYQDRGGNEQYF
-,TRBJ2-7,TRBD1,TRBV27,TGTGCCAGCAGTTTCCTTACGGACAGGCGAACCTACGAGCAGTACTTC,CASSFLTDRRTYEQYF
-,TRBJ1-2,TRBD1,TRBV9,TGTGCCAGCAGCGTAGTGGCAGGGGGCGGCTACACCTTC,CASSVVAGGGYTF